This T cell receptor beta chain is drawn from a study of blood T cell repertoires in COVID-19. CDR3 length: 19 residues. Germline CDR1 SEHNR, CDR2 FQNEAQ (reference sequence). V lost 2 bases to trimming and J lost 4 bases, with 27 bases between them. The method was immunoSEQ multiplex PCR; TCRdb's version includes in-frame clones alone and lacks a portion of them. The sample has some 150,000 clones, around nine tenths seen once; the top ten hold less than 3.5%. Sequenced: peripheral blood. The clonotype was recovered from a man between 65 and 85 years old with acute or convalescent COVID-19. This chain uses TRBV7-9 with TRBJ2-7, with D possibly being TRBD2 (5 bases). The CDR3 here is CASSLSGRIRTQPLYEQYF. In DNA, the CDR3 is TGTGCCAGCAGCTTATCCGGGCGGATCAGGACTCAACCTCTTTACGAGCAGTACTTC.